This note documents a single TCR beta chain sequence. The antigen it recognizes is unknown. One base away there is no much larger clone; base qualities are not given. The cohort consisted of 600 to 750 healthy bone marrow donors. At the time of sampling, every cohort member was nominally healthy, though immune exposures that went unrecorded were likely present. The donor was CMV seropositive and was included in the group of 289 seropositive cohort members. Each donor provided a peripheral blood sample, and peripheral blood mononuclear cells were used for TCR beta sequencing. The Qiagen DNeasy Blood Extraction Kit was used to extract genomic DNA from the blood cell samples. Libraries were prepared through the immunoSEQ multiplex PCR assay. The multiplex PCR relied on a mix of 60 forward primers for TCR Vbeta segments and 13 reverse primers for TCR Jbeta segments. Amplification of the CDR3 region of rearranged TCR beta genes was performed with a multiplex PCR assay on genomic DNA. The Illumina HiSeq System was used to sequence the amplified TCR beta libraries as 87-base-pair reads. The paper's data handling went like this. In a later analysis, some 80 million unique TCR beta chains were counted across the 500 to 700 repertoires, and roughly 10 million of these chains were shared by at least two donors. Raw reads were error-corrected and collapsed into unique sequences by a nearest-neighbor algorithm in which closely related sequences were merged to remove PCR and sequencing errors. Alignment of CDR3 sequences to IMGT reference sequences was used to assign V, D and J gene segments. Each retained sequence needed at least a six-nucleotide match to both a V gene segment and a J gene segment. Rearrangements were classified as productive when the CDR3 lacked stop codons and remained in frame with V and J, and all other rearrangements were classified as non-productive. Following IMGT convention, CDR3 was defined as the stretch from the second conserved V-encoded cysteine up to the conserved J-encoded phenylalanine. The earlier analysis of 500 to 750 of the donors excluded any sequence lacking an unambiguous match to a single V gene segment. In an earlier analysis of approximately 500 of the donors, a V segment was called functional when productive rearrangements were above 56.7%, and segregating when the standard deviation between donors exceeded 5%. A statistical classification framework was built to diagnose cytomegalovirus status from the catalog of TCR beta chain sequences. V and J gene assignment, in a later analysis, came from comparing TCR nucleotide sequences with IMGT/GENE-DB human TR gene sequences. In a later analysis, CDR3 sequences and most-parsimonious VDJ recombination scenarios were assigned using the TCRdist pipeline. A later analysis defined each TCR beta chain by its CDR3 amino acid sequence plus V-gene family, and excluded reads lacking a unique V-gene family. To address suspected cross-contamination and a sequencing artifact, a later analysis removed a few hundred highly shared, low-generation-probability nucleotide sequences. In a later analysis, a clonal expansion index was calculated for each public chain from normalized within-repertoire ranks of inferred template counts. In a later analysis, generation probabilities were computed with a VDJ recombination model fitted to out-of-frame rearrangements, and the resulting probabilities were checked against IGoR. In a later analysis, hypergeometric tests were used to score TCR-TCR, TCR-HLA and TCR-CMV co-occurrence, with a repertoire-size bias correction applied to TCR pairs. A later analysis estimated false discovery rates by permuting HLA or CMV assignments 20 times. In a later analysis, co-occurring TCRs were grouped using DBSCAN, with TCRdist sequence similarity added in when clustering inside HLA-allele-positive subsets. Repertoires with fewer than 30,000 or more than 120,000 public chains, plus five repertoires with anomalous nucleotide sharing, were excluded from co-occurrence clustering. Entries here come from immuneACCESS through TCRdb and include only in-frame sequences with V and J called. Some clones fail to appear in such tables; in the studies checked, an unresolved V gene covers under half of the shortfall, and the cause of the remainder is unknown. V, J and clone size were drawn from that table, and D and trimming were deduced from the DNA. The sample table lists over 150,000 clones, over 65% of them with a count of one. The ten largest clones take up approximately 3.7% of the sample.

The entry originates in a study of cytomegalovirus exposure and HLA in healthy donors (dated by TCRdb to 2017 to 2019). Context from the whole study: An earlier analysis of several hundred of the donors reported roughly 270 Gb of sequence data and some 120 million unique TCR beta sequences from about 180 million T cells. An early release covering roughly 600 HLA-typed donors comprised about 300 gigabases of sequencing data and around 86 million unique TCR sequences. Of the roughly 390 genotyped donors, approximately 83% fell in the genetic ancestry cluster associated with self-reported Caucasian donors. The study was designed to test whether signatures of past pathogen exposure could be identified by cataloging public T cell receptors. Using immunosequencing, the study profiled T cell repertoires from approximately 700 subjects and related those repertoires to cytomegalovirus serostatus. Along with the approximately 620-subject first cohort, a separate validation cohort of over a hundred different subjects was used. High-throughput TCR immunosequencing, statistical association of individual TCRs with disease status, and machine learning were combined to predict cytomegalovirus infection status. A later analysis re-examined previously published TCR beta repertoires from roughly 720 donors and added high-resolution HLA genotyping to investigate patterns of TCR occurrence. In the later analysis, no new phenotypic data were used to find candidate immune exposures; instead, reliance was placed on TCR beta sequences and their occurrence across donors. In an earlier analysis of over 550 of the donors, high-throughput TCR beta sequencing was used to judge whether each TCR beta V gene segment behaved as functional or pseudogenic. Donor age, sex, ethnicity and CMV serostatus were collected together with the repertoire data. In a later genetic analysis, genome-wide SNP genotypes for about 55% of the roughly 700 donors were used, and that subset was treated as a discovery cohort. All discovery cohort repertoires had been generated on a single sequencing platform. HLA typing included class I and class II loci at four-digit resolution. The number of typed donors differed by locus: about 620-640 for A, B, C, DRB1 and DQB1; approximately 540 for DQA1; roughly 600 for DPA1; and around 490 for DPB1. Several DR-DQ haplotypes were treated as single units for association and clustering because of strong linkage in the cohort. Among 350 to 400 genotyped donors of the cohort, an average of around 240,000 unique TCR beta nucleotide sequences were sequenced per donor, around 20% of them non-productive.

General findings and caveats noted by the study authors: Most TCR sequences were seen in very few donors, while some public TCRs were found in many individuals. Correlated functional status among segregating V segments might be attributable to linkage disequilibrium, but an unknown experimental factor could not be ruled out. In an earlier analysis of 587 of the donors, most TCR beta V segments were observed in productive rearrangements about 87% or about 30% of the time, broadly matching IMGT annotations. In vitro tests confirmed that a few of the cytomegalovirus-associated TCR beta chains recognize cytomegalovirus antigens. Some IMGT-functional V segments, including TRBV6-2 and TRBV6-3, could not be told apart with the 87-base-pair reads, so those segments were excluded. The sequencing pipeline was judged likely to have produced a cluster of highly shared sequence variants as a technical artifact. In a later analysis, some 18,000 TCR beta sequences were associated with specific HLA alleles at a false discovery rate of 0.05. A further reported finding was that TCR beta sequences accurately predicted the HLA-A and HLA-B alleles for most subjects in the first cohort. Immune exposure information for the cohort was limited to CMV serostatus. The cohort was sequenced for TCR beta chains only, and without alpha or paired-chain data the features that could be detected were limited. In a later analysis, the rate of TCR association differed among HLA loci, with DRB1 alleles having the most associated TCRs and HLA-C alleles having the fewest. According to a later analysis, most CMV-associated TCR beta chains appeared to be HLA-restricted, and the HLA associations seemed to be driven largely by CMV exposure. A later genetic analysis reported fewer N-insertions in productive TCRs among donors in an Asian-associated ancestry cluster than the roughly 720-donor mean. The earlier analysis of a few hundred of the donors excluded roughly 17 rarely observed V segments, including chromosome 9 orphons, because counts were too low. Assigning TCR associations to individual alleles was difficult when HLA alleles, especially DR and DQ, strongly co-occurred. According to the authors, the approach could potentially be generalized to other disease states and immunological phenotypes. In a later genetic analysis, a missense DCLRE1C variant was associated with V-gene and J-gene trimming of TCR beta chains, and the association was replicated in an independent cohort. In a later analysis, several top co-occurrence clusters were reported to appear linked to parvovirus B19, influenza, CMV and Epstein-Barr virus. In both the original and validation cohorts, the classifier was reported to diagnose cytomegalovirus status with high specificity and sensitivity. Because some donors lacked HLA typing at each locus, the association tests relied only on the typed subset. Presence/absence analyses assumed roughly uniform sequencing depth across donors, an assumption that may not hold. Compared with equally common non-associated chains, HLA-associated TCR beta chains in a later analysis were more clonally expanded and had lower generation probabilities. A total of 150 to 200 TCR beta chains were listed by the study as associated with cytomegalovirus.

As encoded in the germline V gene, CDR1 is SGHRS while CDR2 is YFSETQ. The CDR3 sequence holds 14 residues, the cysteine and phenylalanine included. Solely the CDR3 DNA is kept, with 42 bases framed from the first base. Here V drops 4 bases and J drops 5 bases, and the junction holds 6 bases not matched to any gene. This TCR was sampled from a woman in her sixties in good health and CMV-seropositive. Material for sequencing was PBMCs. The V gene is TRBV5-1 and the J gene is TRBJ2-5; TRBD1 lines up with 9 middle nucleotides. The CDR3 protein is CASSPRTGDETQYF. The DNA sequence reads TGCGCCAGCAGCCCCCGGACAGGGGATGAGACCCAGTACTTC.